This T cell receptor (beta chain) was obtained from a study of blood T cell repertoires in COVID-19. Across the study: Both acute and convalescent COVID-19 samples were obtained from the United States, Italy and Spain. The analysed material was cDNA or gDNA that came from T cells, B-cell-depleted T cells, or PBMCs.

V gave up 5 bases and J gave up 2 bases, with 6 bases separating them. Germline loops: CDR1 SEHNR, CDR2 FQNEAQ (reference sequence). CDR3 size: 12 residues. This clone was seen a single time. Original handling: Nucleated cell number was recorded as an estimate derived from reference gene primer amplification. TCRdb's table, derived via immunoSEQ multiplex PCR, lists solely in-frame clones and lacks some. From that table come the V and J calls and clone size; the DNA was used to work out D and trimming. The data hold over 90,000 clones, with around nine tenths observed a single time. The sample taken for sequencing was peripheral blood. This chain joins TRBV7-9 and TRBJ1-1; D is unclear. The sequence was obtained from a man aged 50 to 60 with active or convalescent COVID-19. DNA for the CDR3: TGTGCCAGCAGCCTACTTAACACTGAAGCTTTCTTT. This gives the protein CASSLLNTEAFF.